One sample yielded the 8 T cell receptor beta chains listed below, sequenced in a study of blood T cell repertoires in COVID-19. The method was immunoSEQ multiplex PCR; TCRdb's version includes in-frame clones alone and lacks a portion of them. The repertoire holds some 50,000 clones, about 84% seen once, with roughly 15% in the top ten. The material sequenced was peripheral blood. The receptors were gathered from a human donor in a cohort sampled during active COVID-19.

The chain recombines TRBV6-5 with TRBJ1-2, with 7 bases identical to TRBD1. Looked up from germline, CDR1 is MNHEY and CDR2 is SVGAGI. V lost 6 bases to trimming and J lost 1 base; unmatched junction nucleotides: 5. The CDR3 is 14 residues long. The CDR3 DNA is TGTGCCAGCAGACAGGGGACCTTTAACTATGGCTACACCTTC. Its translation is CASRQGTFNYGYTF.

This clone turned up a few times. The chain's CDR3 is CASSSQGYGYTF. DNA of the CDR3: TGTGCCAGCAGCTCACAGGGTTATGGCTACACCTTC. The chain combines TRBV7-2 with TRBJ1-2, with a possible D match to TRBD1 (6 bases). V was shortened by 4 bases and J by 5 bases, with 8 bases between the two germline ends. Germline V gene lookup returns CDR1 SGHTA and CDR2 FQGNSA. This CDR3 comprises 12 residues.

The table lists this clone with a count of one. V and J are TRBV4-1 and TRBJ2-7; 11 nucleotides line up with TRBD2. The trim removed 5 bases at V and 3 bases at J, leaving 9 bases unmatched. This CDR3 has 16 amino acids. CDR1 is MGHRA, CDR2 YSYEKL, per germline. CDR3 in amino acids: CASSTGLAGLYYEQYF. The DNA for the CDR3 is TGCGCCAGCAGCACAGGACTAGCGGGCCTTTACTACGAGCAGTACTTC.

CDR3 sequence: CASSLDQSKEENEKLFF. The CDR3 DNA is TGCGCCAGCAGCTTAGATCAATCGAAGGAGGAGAATGAAAAACTGTTTTTT. This chain joins TRBV5-1 and TRBJ1-4; D gene ambiguous. The V end lost 2 bases, the J end lost 5 bases, and 19 bases lay between the germline ends. The CDR3 is made up of 17 amino acids. Germline V gene lookup returns CDR1 SGHRS and CDR2 YFSETQ.

The chain couples TRBV18 to TRBJ1-3; tentative D call: TRBD1 (6 bases). The CDR3 contains 14 residues. In germline, CDR1 is KGHSH, CDR2 LQKENI. Trimming stripped 3 bases from V and 1 base from J, with 7 bases between. In DNA, the CDR3 is TGTGCCAGCTCACCCACAGGGTCTGGAAACACCATATATTTT. This encodes CASSPTGSGNTIYF.

Here the CDR3 DNA reads TGTGCCAGCTCACCAATGGCCCCTAGCACAGATACGCAGTATTTT. Protein: CASSPMAPSTDTQYF. The V call is TRBV18, the J call TRBJ2-3; D is unresolved. Germline loops: CDR1 KGHSH, CDR2 LQKENI. This CDR3 is 15 amino acids long. With 2 bases removed from V and 0 bases from J, the gap between germline ends came to 9 bases.

The J gene is TRBJ2-7, the V gene TRBV11-2, with D possibly matching TRBD2 (7 bases). V was shortened by 5 bases and J by 5 bases, with 19 bases between the two germline ends. The CDR3 covers 15 residues. The germline CDR1 and CDR2 sequences are SGHAT and FQNNGV. CDR3 coding DNA: TGTGCCAGCAGCCTCAGTCGGGGGGCGGGCCACGAGCAGTACTTC. Translation gives CASSLSRGAGHEQYF.

The chain uses TRBV5-5 and TRBJ2-5; a possible D gene is TRBD2 (6 bases). CDR3 length equals 17 residues. The germline V gene has CDR1 SGHKS and CDR2 YYEKEE (reference sequence). Trimming took 2 bases from V and 3 from J, leaving 20 bases between them. The CDR3, as DNA: TGTGCCAGCAGCTTTTCTCCTTGGGCTAGCGATAAAGAGACCCAGTACTTC. Residues: CASSFSPWASDKETQYF.